This T cell receptor (beta chain) was recovered during a study of cytomegalovirus exposure and HLA in healthy donors. Germline trimming cut 5 bases from V and 0 bases from J; bases unmatched to any gene: 10. This CDR3 comprises 17 residues. Germline-derived CDR1 and CDR2 are MDHEN and SYDVKM. The primer mix had 60 Vbeta and 13 Jbeta primers. The table came from immunoSEQ multiplex PCR; TCRdb's copy has only in-frame clones and leaves some out. The sample records 180,000 or so clones, nearly 80% being singletons. Concerning this clone itself: Within the sample, other DNA sequences also encode this same CDR3.

The clonotype originates from a man in his fifties in good health and CMV-seropositive. The chain recombines TRBV28 with TRBJ1-1, with 9 positions matching TRBD1. Source material: PBMCs. DNA of the CDR3: TGTGCCAGCAGTGCGGACAGGGGTGGCCGTATGAACACTGAAGCTTTCTTT. This sequence encodes CASSADRGGRMNTEAFF. Using reference TRBV28 and TRBJ1-1 for the parts outside the CDR3, the full variable domain is DVKVTQSSRYLVKRTGEKVFLECVQDMDHENMFWYRQDPGLGLRLIYFSYDVKMKEKGDIPEGYSVSREKKERFSLILESASTNQTSMYLCASSADRGGRMNTEAFFGQGTRLTVV.